The source of this TCR beta chain is a study of T cell changes during pregnancy in multiple sclerosis. The germline V gene encodes CDR1 SNHLY and CDR2 FYNNEI. Trimming removed 5 bases at V and 3 bases at J, with 8 bases between. The CDR3 runs 12 residues. Measured with immunoSEQ multiplex PCR; TCRdb has only the in-frame clones, and not every one. The sample has 25,000 to 35,000 clones; 89% are singletons. The chain links TRBV2 to TRBJ2-7; D is undetermined. The sequence was collected from a female donor with multiple sclerosis, enrolled in a pregnancy study. This sample comprised CD8+ T cells from peripheral blood mononuclear cells, obtained in the second trimester of pregnancy. The CDR3 nucleotides read TGTGCCAGCAGTCGTAGATACTACGAGCAGTACTTC. Translation: CASSRRYYEQYF.